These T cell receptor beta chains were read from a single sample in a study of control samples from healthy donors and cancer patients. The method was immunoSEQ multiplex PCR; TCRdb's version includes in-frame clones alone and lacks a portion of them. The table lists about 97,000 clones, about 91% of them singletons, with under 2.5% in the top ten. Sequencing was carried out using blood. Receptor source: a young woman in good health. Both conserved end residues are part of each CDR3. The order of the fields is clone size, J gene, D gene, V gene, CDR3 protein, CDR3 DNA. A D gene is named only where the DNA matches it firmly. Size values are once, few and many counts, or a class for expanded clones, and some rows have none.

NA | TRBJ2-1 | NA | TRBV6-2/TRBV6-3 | CASSPPGASYNEQFF | TGTGCCAGCAGTCCACCGGGGGCATCCTACAATGAGCAGTTCTTC
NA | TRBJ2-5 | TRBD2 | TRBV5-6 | CASSLFPSGEQETQYF | TGTGCCAGCAGCTTGTTTCCTAGCGGGGAACAAGAGACCCAGTACTTC
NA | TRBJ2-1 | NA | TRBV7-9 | CASSLVRTSYNEQFF | TGTGCCAGCAGCTTAGTGCGGACTTCCTACAATGAGCAGTTCTTC
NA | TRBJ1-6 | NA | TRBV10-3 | CAISEGGSYNSPLHF | TGTGCCATCAGTGAGGGGGGCTCATATAATTCACCCCTCCACTTT
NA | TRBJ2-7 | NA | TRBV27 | CASRPARLYEQYF | TGTGCCAGCAGACCCGCCCGGTTGTACGAGCAGTACTTC
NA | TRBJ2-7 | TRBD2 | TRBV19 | CASSPLAGVLHEQYF | TGTGCCAGTAGCCCACTAGCGGGAGTCCTCCACGAGCAGTACTTC
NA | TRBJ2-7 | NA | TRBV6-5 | CASSYGGAYTYEQYF | TGTGCCAGCAGTTACGGCGGGGCTTACACCTACGAGCAGTACTTC
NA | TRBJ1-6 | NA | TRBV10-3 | CAISESGGRVSPLHF | TGTGCCATCAGTGAGTCGGGGGGCAGGGTTTCACCCCTCCACTTT
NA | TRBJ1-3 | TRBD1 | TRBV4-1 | CASTQTGTGNTIYF | TGCGCCAGCACCCAGACAGGGACGGGAAACACCATATATTTT
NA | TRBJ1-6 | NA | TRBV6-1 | CASSDNPAPPLHF | TGTGCCAGCAGTGATAACCCAGCCCCACCCCTCCACTTT
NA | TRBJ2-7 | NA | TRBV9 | CASTEFEQYF | TGTGCCAGCACCGAATTCGAGCAGTACTTC
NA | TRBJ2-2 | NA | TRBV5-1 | CASSLSVGGELFF | TGCGCCAGCAGCTTGTCGGTGGGCGGGGAGCTGTTTTTT
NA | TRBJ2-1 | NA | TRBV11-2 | CASSGGLDEQFF | TGTGCCAGCAGCGGGGGGTTGGATGAGCAGTTCTTC
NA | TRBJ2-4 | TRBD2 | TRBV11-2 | CASSQTGTPSGGNIQYF | TGTGCCAGCAGCCAGACCGGGACTCCTTCGGGGGGAAACATTCAGTACTTC
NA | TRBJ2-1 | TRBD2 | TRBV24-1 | CATSDFRSGSSYNEQFF | TGTGCCACCAGTGATTTCCGCAGCGGGAGCTCCTACAATGAGCAGTTCTTC
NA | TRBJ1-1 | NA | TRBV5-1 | CASRHLSTEAFF | TGCGCCAGCAGACACTTATCCACTGAAGCTTTCTTT
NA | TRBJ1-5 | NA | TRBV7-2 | CASSLVETVNQPQHF | TGTGCCAGCAGCTTAGTTGAGACAGTCAATCAGCCCCAGCATTTT
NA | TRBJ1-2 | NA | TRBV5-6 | CASSLGGEANYGYTF | TGTGCCAGCAGCTTGGGCGGGGAAGCTAACTATGGCTACACCTTC
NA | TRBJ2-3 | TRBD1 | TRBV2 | CASREDRGSTDTQYF | TGTGCCAGCAGGGAAGACAGGGGGTCCACAGATACGCAGTATTTT
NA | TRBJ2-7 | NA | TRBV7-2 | CASSLASLIRTARGYEQYF | TGTGCCAGCAGCTTAGCGTCATTGATTCGGACGGCCCGAGGGTACGAGCAGTACTTC
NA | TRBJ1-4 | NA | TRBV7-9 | CASSLNMGKLFF | TGTGCCAGCAGCTTAAATATGGGAAAACTGTTTTTT
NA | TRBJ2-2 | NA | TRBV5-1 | CASSSYRANTGELFF | TGCGCCAGCAGCTCATACAGGGCGAACACCGGGGAGCTGTTTTTT
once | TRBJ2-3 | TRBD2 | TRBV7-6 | CASSPIAGADTQYF | TGTGCCAGCAGCCCAATAGCGGGAGCAGATACGCAGTATTTT
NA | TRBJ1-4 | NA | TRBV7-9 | CASSRESEKLFF | TGTGCCAGCAGCCGAGAGAGTGAAAAACTGTTTTTT
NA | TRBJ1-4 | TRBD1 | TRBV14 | CASSQAGGTNEKLFF | TGTGCCAGCAGCCAAGCAGGGGGGACTAATGAAAAACTGTTTTTT
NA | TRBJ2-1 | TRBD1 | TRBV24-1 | CATSDLPDRGSYNEQFF | TGTGCCACCAGTGATTTGCCTGACAGGGGGTCCTACAATGAGCAGTTCTTC
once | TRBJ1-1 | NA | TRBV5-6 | CASSARVILNTEAFF | TGTGCCAGCAGCGCCAGGGTGATTTTAAACACTGAAGCTTTCTTT
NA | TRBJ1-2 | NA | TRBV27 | CASSLSPQYAGGYTF | TGTGCCAGCAGTTTATCGCCCCAATATGCAGGTGGCTACACCTTC
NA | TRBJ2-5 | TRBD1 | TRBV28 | CASSSQGQGRETQYF | TGTGCCAGCAGTTCCCAGGGACAGGGAAGAGAGACCCAGTACTTC
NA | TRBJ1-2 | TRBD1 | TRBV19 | CASSRQGMPYGYTF | TGTGCCAGTAGTAGACAGGGAATGCCATATGGCTACACCTTC
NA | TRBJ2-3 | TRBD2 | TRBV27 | CASSFSGLAGGPGSTDTQYF | TGTGCCAGCAGTTTCTCGGGACTAGCGGGGGGGCCTGGGAGCACAGATACGCAGTATTTT
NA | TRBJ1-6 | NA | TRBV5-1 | CASSLVVGGLFNSPLHF | TGCGCCAGCAGCTTGGTGGTAGGAGGCCTCTTTAATTCACCCCTCCACTTT
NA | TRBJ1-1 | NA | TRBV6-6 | CASSYSGGGTEAFF | TGTGCCAGCAGTTACTCGGGGGGCGGCACTGAAGCTTTCTTT
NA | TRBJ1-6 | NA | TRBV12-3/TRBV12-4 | CASTNGDSPLHF | TGTGCCAGCACCAATGGGGATTCACCCCTCCACTTT
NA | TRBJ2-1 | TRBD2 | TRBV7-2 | CASSPTSGGGEQFF | TGTGCCAGCAGCCCCACTAGCGGGGGGGGTGAGCAGTTCTTC
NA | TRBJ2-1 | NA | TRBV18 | CASSPPVGRNEQFF | TGTGCCAGCTCACCACCAGTGGGGAGGAATGAGCAGTTCTTC
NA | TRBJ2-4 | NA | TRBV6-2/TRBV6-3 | CASSLNSLPNIQYF | TGTGCCAGCAGTCTAAATAGCCTTCCAAACATTCAGTACTTC
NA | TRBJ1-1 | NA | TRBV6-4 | CASSEAFRPNTEAFF | TGTGCCAGCAGTGAAGCTTTTCGGCCTAACACTGAAGCTTTCTTT
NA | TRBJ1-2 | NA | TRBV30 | CAWSPTNRVPNYGYTF | TGTGCCTGGAGTCCAACCAACAGGGTCCCTAACTATGGCTACACCTTC
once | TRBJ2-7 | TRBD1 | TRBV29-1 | CSVRQGAYEQYF | TGCAGCGTTAGGCAGGGGGCTTACGAGCAGTACTTC
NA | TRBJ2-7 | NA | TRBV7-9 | CASSIRTVAYEQYF | TGTGCCAGCAGCATCAGGACAGTAGCCTACGAGCAGTACTTC
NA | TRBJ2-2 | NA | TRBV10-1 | CASSGRVPDRHGELFF | TGCGCCAGCAGTGGACGGGTCCCCGACCGACACGGGGAGCTGTTTTTT
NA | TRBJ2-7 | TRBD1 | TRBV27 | CASTLSARADRGTYEQYF | TGTGCCAGCACCTTATCCGCGCGGGCAGACAGGGGAACTTACGAGCAGTACTTC